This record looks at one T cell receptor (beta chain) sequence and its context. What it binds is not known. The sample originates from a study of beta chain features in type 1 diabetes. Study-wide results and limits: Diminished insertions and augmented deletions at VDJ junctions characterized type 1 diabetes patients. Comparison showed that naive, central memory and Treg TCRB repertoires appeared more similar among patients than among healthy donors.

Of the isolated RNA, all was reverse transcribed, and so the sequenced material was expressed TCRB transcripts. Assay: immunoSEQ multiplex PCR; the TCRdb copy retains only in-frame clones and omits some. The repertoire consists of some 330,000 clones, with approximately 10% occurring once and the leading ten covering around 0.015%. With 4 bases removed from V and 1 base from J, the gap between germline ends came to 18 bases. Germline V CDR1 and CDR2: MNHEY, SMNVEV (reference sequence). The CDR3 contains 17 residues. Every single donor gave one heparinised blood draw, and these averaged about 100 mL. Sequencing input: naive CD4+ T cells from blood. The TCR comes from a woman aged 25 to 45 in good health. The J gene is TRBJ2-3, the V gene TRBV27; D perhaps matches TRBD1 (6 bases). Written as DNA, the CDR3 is TGTGCCAGCAGTTATACCGGGACATCTTATGGCACAGATACGCAGTATTTT. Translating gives CASSYTGTSYGTDTQYF.